The 9 T cell receptor beta chains reported below all come from one sample, sequenced in a study of CD8+CD57+ T cells in acquired aplastic anemia. Genomic DNA provided the template from which TCR beta VDJ and CDR3 profiles were obtained. TCRdb fed the reads into MiXCR, producing one record per CDR3 protein. Of 100,000 to 150,000 distinct CDR3 sequences listed, about 46% were seen once; the top ten hold 2% to 3%. Sequences were obtained from sorted CD4+, CD8+, or CD8+CD57+ T cells (not recorded which) from PBMCs. The origin of the receptors is a human donor in good health, serving as a control.

This rearrangement joins TRBV3-1 to TRBJ2-3; D may correspond to TRBD1 or TRBD2 (6 bases each). V was cut by 6 bases and J by 4 bases, with 20 bases left in between. This CDR3 comprises 16 residues. Germline CDR1 and CDR2: LGHDT and YNNKEL (reference sequence). Written as DNA, the CDR3 is TGTGCCAGCAGTGCTAGGGGGGTCCAGACTTCAGATACGCAGTATTTT. This gives the protein CASSARGVQTSDTQYF.

The chain combines TRBV5-1 with TRBJ1-4, with 7 bases lining up with TRBD1. Losses at the gene ends were 4 bases for V and 7 bases for J; bases not matched to a gene: 10. Germline V gene data show CDR1 as SGHRS and CDR2 as YFSETQ. The CDR3 is made up of 15 amino acids. CDR3: CASSTGTVFAEKLFF. For the CDR3, the DNA is TGCGCCAGCAGCACCGGGACAGTTTTCGCTGAAAAACTGTTTTTT.

A few counts support this clonotype. DNA for the CDR3: TGTGCCAGTATGGGCAGGCGAGACTTCTCTGGAAACACCATATATTTT. It translates to CASMGRRDFSGNTIYF. This chain joins TRBV6-2 or TRBV6-3 and TRBJ1-3; D not certain. V lost 9 bases and J lost 0, with 18 bases in between. CDR3 length: 16 residues. In germline, CDR1 is MNHEY, CDR2 SVGEGT.

Turning to this clonotype: At one end the junction does not follow the germline gene, possibly because of a read error. The CDR3 protein is CANSGQGYEQYF. CDR3 sequence (DNA): TGTGCCAACAGTGGGCAGGGCTACGAGCAGTACTTC. The rearrangement uses TRBV2 and TRBJ2-7; weak D call: TRBD1 (5 bases). There are 12 residues in the CDR3. Germline assignment: CDR1 SNHLY and CDR2 FYNNEI.

There are many counts of this clonotype. The gene calls are TRBV11-2 and TRBJ1-6; perhaps TRBD1 as D (5 bases). CDR1 and CDR2 (germline): SGHAT, FQNNGV. Deletions cut 0 bases from V and 10 bases from J, with 13 bases between. The CDR3 length is 15 residues. The chain's CDR3 is CASSLDFVGPSPLHF. DNA for the CDR3: TGTGCCAGCAGCTTAGATTTCGTGGGGCCATCACCCCTCCACTTT.

This chain connects TRBV29-1 to TRBJ1-2; D is ambiguous. This CDR3 has 12 residues. CDR1 is SQVTM, CDR2 ANQGSEA, per germline. V gave up 4 bases and J gave up 8 bases, with 14 bases separating them. The CDR3, as DNA: TGCAGCGTTGGGGAGTTCCCGCGGGGCTACACCTTC. This translates into CSVGEFPRGYTF.

Note on this clonotype: Possible read error: a much larger clone is one base away. The rearrangement links TRBV12-3 or TRBV12-4 to TRBJ1-1, with D possibly matching TRBD1 (5 bases). CDR3 size: 15 residues. V was shortened by 1 base and J by 4 bases, with 13 bases between the two germline ends. The CDR3 sequence: CASSLVGGMSTEAFF. CDR3 DNA sequence: TGTGCCAGCAGTTTAGTTGGGGGGATGAGCACTGAAGCTTTCTTT.

There are a few counts of this clonotype. This chain joins TRBV6-5 and TRBJ2-6; D remains unclear. Germline V gene data show CDR1 as MNHEY and CDR2 as SVGAGI. Trimming took 7 bases from V and 0 from J, leaving 13 bases between them. The CDR3 totals 16 residues. The CDR3 nucleotides read TGTGCCAGCACAGGACGGCTTCTCTCTGGGGCCAACGTCCTGACTTTC. Amino acids: CASTGRLLSGANVLTF.

In this sample, this clonotype turned up once. V usage is TRBV20-1 and J usage is TRBJ2-7, with no clear D. Germline lookup yields CDR1 DFQATT and CDR2 SNEGSKA (reference sequence). The CDR3 runs 12 residues. V lost 4 bases and J lost 0, with 7 bases in between. CDR3: CSATTSSYEQYF. CDR3 DNA sequence: TGCAGTGCTACCACGTCCTCCTACGAGCAGTACTTC.